One sample yielded the 2 T cell receptor beta chains listed below, sequenced in a study of human T cells and chemical hapten exposure. As for time point: patch test 3, about 24 weeks after DPC sensitization. Described treatment: therapeutic diphenylcyclopropenone sensitization with weekly scalp DPC. TCRdb reanalysed the RACE reads using MiXCR and keeps one entry per CDR3 protein. The profile shows more than 95,000 distinct CDR3 sequences, approximately 36% of them singletons. The specimen comprised whole blood, sampled in connection with sensitization to the hapten diphenylcyclopropenone (DPC). Receptors originate from a man aged 40-55 years with alopecia areata. Some clones in this sample may be carry-over from other donors' samples.

Concerning this clonotype itself: Its ends do not fully match the called genes, so a read error is possible. The genes are TRBV19 and TRBJ2-7; perhaps TRBD2 as D (5 bases). The CDR3 is 14 residues long. Germline V gene lookup returns CDR1 LNHDA and CDR2 SQIVND (reference sequence). The CDR3 DNA is TGTGCCAGTAGTATTTCCGGGGTCTCCCACGAGCAGTACTTC. Translating gives CASSISGVSHEQYF.

The CDR3 reads CASSVGVFTDTQYF. CDR3 coding DNA: TGTGCCAGCAGCGTCGGGGTATTCACAGATACGCAGTATTTT. J is TRBJ2-3 and V is TRBV9, with TRBD2 as a possible D gene (5 bases). Germline CDR1 SGDLS, CDR2 YYNGEE. CDR3 length: 14 amino acids. Trimming took 2 bases from V and 2 from J, leaving 9 bases between them.